What follows are 29 T cell receptor beta chains derived from one specimen sequenced in a study of OX40 agonist ivuxolimab in advanced cancers. Assay: immunoSEQ multiplex PCR; the TCRdb copy retains only in-frame clones and omits some. Found here are 82,000 or so clones, 92% of them singletons; the top ten hold about 1.1%. The sequences come from CD4+ or CD8+ T cells sorted from blood, collected in a trial of the OX40 agonist ivuxolimab. Receptors originate from an adult with an advanced solid tumor such as melanoma, head and neck, liver or kidney cancer.

This chain uses TRBV5-1 with TRBJ2-1; no clear D. CDR1 is SGHRS, CDR2 YFSETQ, per germline. The length of the CDR3 is 16 residues. Trimming removed 0 bases at V and 4 bases at J, with 14 bases between. The CDR3 region is CASSLVAVQSYNEQFF. The CDR3 DNA is TGCGCCAGCAGCTTGGTCGCGGTCCAGTCTTACAATGAGCAGTTCTTC.

V usage is TRBV28 and J usage is TRBJ1-6; TRBD1 matches at 10 bases. There are 15 residues in the CDR3. The V gene's germline CDR1 is MDHEN and CDR2 SYDVKM. Trimming removed 2 bases from V and 10 bases from J; junction bases left unmatched: 5. The chain's CDR3 is CASSLRTGGWSPLHF. DNA for the CDR3: TGTGCCAGCAGTTTAAGGACAGGGGGTTGGTCACCCCTCCACTTT.

This chain connects TRBV10-3 to TRBJ1-5; D is possibly TRBD1 (5 bases). Per germline, CDR1 ENHRY and CDR2 SYGVKD. CDR3 length: 13 residues. Trimming took 6 bases from V and 5 from J, leaving 11 bases between them. The CDR3 region is CAISGQGDQPQHF. The CDR3, as DNA: TGTGCCATCAGCGGTCAGGGAGATCAGCCCCAGCATTTT.

The chain links TRBV10-2 to TRBJ2-7; weak D call: TRBD1 (5 bases). CDR1 is WSHSY and CDR2 is SAAADI in the germline V gene. The CDR3 contains 15 residues. Trimming cost V 6 bases and J 3 bases, with 18 bases left between them. The CDR3 sequence: CASRDPGWNHYEQYF. The CDR3 DNA reads as TGCGCCAGCAGAGACCCAGGGTGGAATCACTACGAGCAGTACTTC.

V and J are TRBV13 and TRBJ2-5; D is uncertain. Gene TRBJ2-7 matches the end of the DNA better, so the J call may be wrong. This CDR3 contains 12 residues. Germline V gene data show CDR1 as PRHDT and CDR2 as FYEKMQ (reference sequence). CDR3 protein: CASSFSSYEQYF. In DNA, the CDR3 is TGTGCCAGCAGCTTCTCCTCCTACGAGCAGTACTTC.

The chain joins TRBV10-3 to TRBJ2-6, with 7 bases identical to TRBD1. Germline loops: CDR1 ENHRY, CDR2 SYGVKD. CDR3 size: 15 residues. V dropped 10 bases and J dropped 0; count of bases not matched to a gene: 6. The CDR3 spells CATSGQASGANVLTF. Here the CDR3 DNA reads TGTGCCACCTCCGGACAGGCCTCTGGGGCCAACGTCCTGACTTTC.

This clone was picked up a small number of times. This sequence joins TRBV18 and TRBJ2-2; D gene ambiguous. V lost 3 bases and J lost 7, with 12 bases in between. Germline lookup yields CDR1 KGHSH and CDR2 LQKENI. This CDR3 is 14 amino acids long. CDR3 protein: CASSPGPDRGELFF. The CDR3 bases are TGTGCCAGCTCACCGGGCCCGGACCGCGGGGAGCTGTTTTTT.

The rearrangement joins TRBV6-1 to TRBJ2-1, with TRBD2 matching 9 bases. Germline values: CDR1 MNHNS, CDR2 SASEGT. The junction had 13 bases not matched to a gene; V was cut back by 6 bases and J by 10 bases. The CDR3 has 15 amino acids. The CDR3 DNA is TGTGCCAGCAGCTCCGCTAGCGGGGCCCTATGGGAGCAGTTCTTC. It specifies CASSSASGALWEQFF.

V usage is TRBV18 and J usage is TRBJ2-7; D is unresolved. The V end lost 0 bases, the J end lost 6 bases, and 9 bases lay between the germline ends. Germline lookup yields CDR1 KGHSH and CDR2 LQKENI. CDR3 length equals 13 residues. The CDR3 is CASSPPSHIEQYF. The CDR3 DNA reads TGTGCCAGCTCACCACCGAGTCATATCGAGCAGTACTTC.

The chain has TRBV4-2 and TRBJ2-3; TRBD1 matches 10 bases. CDR3 length: 15 amino acids. J was trimmed by 4 bases and V by 2 bases; bases with no gene match: 3. Germline V gene sequence: CDR1 LGHNA, CDR2 YNFKEQ. The CDR3 sequence: CASSQSGQGSDTQYF. As DNA, the CDR3 is TGTGCCAGCAGCCAATCGGGACAGGGGTCAGATACGCAGTATTTT.

This sequence joins TRBV4-2 and TRBJ2-2, with 7 bases that match TRBD1. V was pared by 4 bases and J by 3 bases, with 5 bases of the junction left unmatched. The germline gives CDR1 LGHNA, CDR2 YNFKEQ. This CDR3 spans 15 amino acids. The CDR3 is CASSPRTGDTGELFF. CDR3 bases: TGTGCCAGCAGCCCCCGGACAGGTGACACCGGGGAGCTGTTTTTT.

This chain uses TRBV4-3 with TRBJ2-7; 11 bases are shared with TRBD2. This CDR3 spans 15 amino acids. CDR1 and CDR2 (germline): LGHNA, YSLEER. The V and J ends lost 6 bases and 2 bases, in that order; junction bases with no gene match: 6. CDR3 sequence: CASSSLAGDPYEQYF. CDR3 nucleotides: TGCGCCAGCAGTTCACTAGCGGGAGACCCCTACGAGCAGTACTTC.

V gene TRBV5-1 combines with J gene TRBJ1-2; D ambiguous. The ends were cut back, 0 bases at V and 0 bases at J, with 3 bases in the middle. CDR1 and CDR2 from the germline V gene are SGHRS and YFSETQ. CDR3 length: 13 amino acids. The CDR3 region has the DNA TGCGCCAGCAGCTTGGTGTCTAACTATGGCTACACCTTC. Its protein product is CASSLVSNYGYTF.

V usage is TRBV9 and J usage is TRBJ2-2; a weak D match, TRBD1 (6 bases). This CDR3 has 16 amino acids. With 0 bases removed from V and 4 bases from J, the gap between germline ends came to 13 bases. From germline, CDR1 is SGDLS and CDR2 YYNGEE. The DNA of the CDR3 is TGTGCCAGCAGCGTAGGTACAGGGACGAGCACCGGGGAGCTGTTTTTT. Translating it yields CASSVGTGTSTGELFF.

This sequence joins TRBV19 and TRBJ2-1; 10 nucleotides agree with TRBD2. Germline trimming cut 3 bases from V and 9 bases from J; bases unmatched to any gene: 8. Germline V gene data show CDR1 as LNHDA and CDR2 as SQIVND (reference sequence). This CDR3 is built from 15 residues. The CDR3 DNA is TGTGCCAGTAGTATTGAAGCGGGAGGGGGAGGTGAGCAGTTCTTC. Translated: CASSIEAGGGGEQFF.

This clone was seen just once. The chain has TRBV6-5 and TRBJ1-2, with 9 bases lining up with TRBD1. Germline lookup yields CDR1 MNHEY and CDR2 SVGAGI. The CDR3 extends over 13 amino acids. Trimming at V came to 7 bases and at J to 8 bases, leaving 8 bases not matched to a gene. CDR3 loop: CASTAGTGFGYTF. For the CDR3, the DNA is TGTGCCAGCACGGCCGGGACAGGGTTCGGCTACACCTTC.

The chain links TRBV11-2 to TRBJ2-1; D is undetermined. From germline, CDR1 is SGHAT and CDR2 FQNNGV. Trimming pared 5 bases from V and 9 bases from J, leaving 17 bases between. CDR3 length: 14 residues. CDR3 sequence reads: CASSISEAPGEQFF. As DNA, the CDR3 is TGTGCCAGCAGCATATCAGAGGCCCCAGGTGAGCAGTTCTTC.

The chain employs TRBV28 and TRBJ2-6, with D unclear. CDR3 length equals 14 residues. CDR1 and CDR2 (germline): MDHEN, SYDVKM. Trimming stripped 8 bases from V and 0 bases from J, with 8 bases between. CDR3 in DNA: TGTGCCAGCTTGGCGCCCTCTGGGGCCAACGTCCTGACTTTC. Translated: CASLAPSGANVLTF.

This clone was observed once. The V and J genes are TRBV6-1 and TRBJ2-1, with D tentatively TRBD2 (5 bases). The CDR3 consists of 14 residues. Trimming took off 8 bases at V and 6 bases at J, with 17 bases between the two ends. Per germline, CDR1 MNHNS and CDR2 SASEGT. CDR3: CASRGWTRSNEQFF. CDR3 sequence (DNA): TGTGCCAGCCGTGGATGGACTCGATCCAATGAGCAGTTCTTC.

In its sample, this clone was seen once. The V and J genes are TRBV15 and TRBJ1-4; D is uncertain. V was trimmed by 0 bases and J by 5 bases, leaving 10 bases between them. Germline assignment: CDR1 LNHNV and CDR2 YYDKDF (reference sequence). The CDR3 runs 15 residues. CDR3 amino acids: CATSRDGFTNEKLFF. The CDR3, as DNA: TGTGCCACCAGCAGAGACGGGTTTACGAATGAAAAACTGTTTTTT. Looking up the rest from reference TRBV15 and TRBJ1-4 gives the full variable domain: DAMVIQNPRYQVTQFGKPVTLSCSQTLNHNVMYWYQQKSSQAPKLLFHYYDKDFNNEADTPDNFQSRRPNTSFCFLDIRSPGLGDTAMYLCATSRDGFTNEKLFFGSGTQLSVL.

V usage is TRBV6-6 and J usage is TRBJ1-2, with 7 bases aligning to TRBD1. This CDR3 is built from 13 residues. Germline V gene lookup returns CDR1 MNHNY and CDR2 SVGAGI (reference sequence). Germline trimming cut 2 bases from V and 10 bases from J; bases unmatched to any gene: 7. The CDR3 DNA follows: TGTGCCAGCAGTTACCAAGAAGGACAGGACTACACCTTC. Amino acids: CASSYQEGQDYTF.

The chain uses TRBV30 and TRBJ1-2; D remains unclear. Trimming pared 1 base from V and 4 bases from J, leaving 7 bases between. CDR3 size: 12 residues. Germline lookup yields CDR1 GTSNPN and CDR2 SVGIG (reference sequence). The CDR3 region is CAWSGGFYGYTF. The CDR3 region has the DNA TGTGCCTGGAGTGGTGGTTTCTATGGCTACACCTTC.

The CDR3 DNA reads as TGTGCCAGTAGTGAGACAGGGGGACGGAGCAATGAGCAGTTCTTC. Encoded protein: CASSETGGRSNEQFF. This chain uses TRBV19 with TRBJ2-1; TRBD1 matches 9 bases. Per germline, CDR1 LNHDA and CDR2 SQIVND (reference sequence). The J segment lost 6 bases and the V segment lost 5 bases, leaving 8 bases of the junction unmatched. The CDR3 is made up of 15 amino acids.

J is TRBJ1-1 and V is TRBV2; D ambiguous. V lost 4 bases and J 6 bases, leaving 6 bases between the germline ends. The CDR3 consists of 11 residues. Germline CDR1 is SNHLY and CDR2 is FYNNEI. For the CDR3, the DNA is TGTGCCAGCAGTGCAATTTCTGAAGCTTTCTTT. It is translated as CASSAISEAFF.

This sequence joins TRBV10-3 and TRBJ1-2; 9 bases match TRBD1. Germline-derived CDR1 and CDR2 are ENHRY and SYGVKD. Trimming cost V 3 bases and J 8 bases; bases outside gene matches: 13. The CDR3 sequence is 16 residues long. Here the CDR3 DNA reads TGTGCCATCAGTGATCCGGGACAGGGATATGAAGGCGGCTACACCTTC. Protein: CAISDPGQGYEGGYTF.

V is TRBV28 and J is TRBJ1-2; D is uncertain. V lost 5 bases to trimming and J lost 0 bases, with 13 bases between them. The CDR3 covers 15 residues. Looked up from germline, CDR1 is MDHEN and CDR2 is SYDVKM. The DNA of the CDR3 is TGTGCCAGCAGTCCTCAAGACCGATCTAACTATGGCTACACCTTC. Translation: CASSPQDRSNYGYTF.

The chain uses TRBV4-2 and TRBJ1-1, with D hard to call. V lost 4 bases and J lost 1, with 7 bases in between. This CDR3 region has 13 residues. In germline, CDR1 is LGHNA, CDR2 YNFKEQ. CDR3: CASSLDQNTEAFF. CDR3 DNA sequence: TGTGCCAGCAGCCTGGACCAGAACACTGAAGCTTTCTTT.

V and J are TRBV5-1 and TRBJ2-3, with TRBD1 matching 8 bases. Germline CDR1 is SGHRS and CDR2 is YFSETQ. The CDR3 is 15 amino acids. Trimming cost V 1 base and J 1 base; bases outside gene matches: 2. CDR3 protein: CASSLSGQGTDTQYF. CDR3 nucleotides: TGCGCCAGCAGCTTGTCGGGACAGGGCACAGATACGCAGTATTTT.

This chain links TRBV28 with TRBJ1-6, with 11 bases aligning to TRBD1. This CDR3 is 17 amino acids long. Per germline, CDR1 MDHEN and CDR2 SYDVKM. The V and J ends lost 3 bases and 6 bases, in that order; junction bases with no gene match: 7. CDR3 region: CASSFVDRGLINSPLHF. The CDR3 region has the DNA TGTGCCAGCAGTTTTGTGGACAGGGGGCTCATTAATTCACCCCTCCACTTT.